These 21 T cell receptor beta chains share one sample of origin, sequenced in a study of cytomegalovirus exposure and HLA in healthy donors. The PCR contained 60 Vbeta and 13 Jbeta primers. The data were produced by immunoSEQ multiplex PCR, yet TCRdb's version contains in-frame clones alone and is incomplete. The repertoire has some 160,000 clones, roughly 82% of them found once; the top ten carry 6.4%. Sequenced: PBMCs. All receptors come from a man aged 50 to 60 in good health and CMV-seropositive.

The CDR3 sequence: CASSQAGVLSYEQYV. DNA of the CDR3: TGTGCCAGCAGCCAAGCGGGAGTGTTGTCCTACGAGCAGTACGTC. The genes are TRBV6-5 and TRBJ2-7; 8 nucleotides align to TRBD2. The germline V gene has CDR1 MNHEY and CDR2 SVGAGI. The CDR3 has 15 residues. The J segment lost 1 base and the V segment lost 6 bases, leaving 8 bases of the junction unmatched.

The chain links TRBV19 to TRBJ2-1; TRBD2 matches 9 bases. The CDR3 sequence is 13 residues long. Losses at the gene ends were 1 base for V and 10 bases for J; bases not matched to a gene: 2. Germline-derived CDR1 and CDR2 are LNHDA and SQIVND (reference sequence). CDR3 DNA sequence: TGTGCCAGTAGTATAGGGACTAGCGTGGAGCAGTTCTTC. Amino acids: CASSIGTSVEQFF.

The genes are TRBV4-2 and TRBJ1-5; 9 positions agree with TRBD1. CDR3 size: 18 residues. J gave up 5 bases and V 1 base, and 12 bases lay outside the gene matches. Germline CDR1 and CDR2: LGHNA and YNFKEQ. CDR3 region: CASSQAGRGTGTDQPQHF. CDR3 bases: TGTGCCAGCAGCCAAGCGGGTAGGGGGACAGGGACAGATCAGCCCCAGCATTTT.

In DNA, the CDR3 is TGTGCCAGCTCACCGGGACTAGCGGGAGACGAGACCCAGTACTTC. Encoded protein: CASSPGLAGDETQYF. This chain links TRBV18 with TRBJ2-5; the match to TRBD2 covers 14 bases. CDR1 and CDR2 (germline): KGHSH, LQKENI. The V and J ends lost 3 bases and 5 bases, in that order; junction bases with no gene match: 2. The CDR3 has 15 amino acids.

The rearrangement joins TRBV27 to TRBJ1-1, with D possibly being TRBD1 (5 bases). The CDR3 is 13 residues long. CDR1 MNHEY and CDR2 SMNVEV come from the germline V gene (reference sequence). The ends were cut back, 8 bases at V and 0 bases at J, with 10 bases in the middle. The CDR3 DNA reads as TGTGCCAGCGGGGACTTCTTGAACACTGAAGCTTTCTTT. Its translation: CASGDFLNTEAFF.

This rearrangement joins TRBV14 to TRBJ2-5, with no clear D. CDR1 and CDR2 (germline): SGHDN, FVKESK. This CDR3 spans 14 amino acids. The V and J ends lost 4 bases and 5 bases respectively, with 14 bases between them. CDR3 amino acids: CASSRSLGLETQYF. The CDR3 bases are TGTGCCAGCAGCCGGTCTCTCGGTTTGGAGACCCAGTACTTC. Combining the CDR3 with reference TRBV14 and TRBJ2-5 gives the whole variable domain EAGVTQFPSHSVIEKGQTVTLRCDPISGHDNLYWYRRVMGKEIKFLLHFVKESKQDESGMPNNRFLAERTGGTYSTLKVQPAELEDSGVYFCASSRSLGLETQYFGPGTRLLVL.

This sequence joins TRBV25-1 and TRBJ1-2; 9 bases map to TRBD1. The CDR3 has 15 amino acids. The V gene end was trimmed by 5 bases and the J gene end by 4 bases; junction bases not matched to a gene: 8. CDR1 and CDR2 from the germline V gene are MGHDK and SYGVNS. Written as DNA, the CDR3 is TGTGCCAGCAGTTTGGGACAGGGATCAGGCTATGGCTACACCTTC. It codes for CASSLGQGSGYGYTF.

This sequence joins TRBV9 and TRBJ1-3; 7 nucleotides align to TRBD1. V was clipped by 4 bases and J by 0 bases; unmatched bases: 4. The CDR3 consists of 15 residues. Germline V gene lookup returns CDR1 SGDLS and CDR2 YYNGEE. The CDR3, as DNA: TGTGCCAGCAGCCTATGGGACAGCTCTGGAAACACCATATATTTT. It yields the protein CASSLWDSSGNTIYF.

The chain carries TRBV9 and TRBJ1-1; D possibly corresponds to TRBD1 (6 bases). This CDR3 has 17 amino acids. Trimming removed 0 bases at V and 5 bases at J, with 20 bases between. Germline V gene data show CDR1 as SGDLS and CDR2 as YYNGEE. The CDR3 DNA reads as TGTGCCAGCAGCGTAGAAGTAACAGCAGGGGTGTATACTGAAGCTTTCTTT. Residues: CASSVEVTAGVYTEAFF.

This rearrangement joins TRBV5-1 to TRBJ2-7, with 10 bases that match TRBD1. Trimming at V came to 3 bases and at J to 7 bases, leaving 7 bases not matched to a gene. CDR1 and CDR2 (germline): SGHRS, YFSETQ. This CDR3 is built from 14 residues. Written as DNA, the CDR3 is TGCGCCAGCAGCTCGGGGACAGGGGTTTGGGAGCAGTACTTC. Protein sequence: CASSSGTGVWEQYF.

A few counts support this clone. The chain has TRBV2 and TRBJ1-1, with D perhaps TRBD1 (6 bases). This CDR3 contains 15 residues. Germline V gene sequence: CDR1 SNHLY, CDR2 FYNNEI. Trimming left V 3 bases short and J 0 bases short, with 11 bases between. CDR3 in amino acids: CASSDSHRVNTEAFF. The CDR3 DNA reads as TGTGCCAGCAGTGATTCCCACAGGGTGAACACTGAAGCTTTCTTT. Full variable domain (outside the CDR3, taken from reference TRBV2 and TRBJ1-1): EPEVTQTPSHQVTQMGQEVILRCVPISNHLYFYWYRQILGQKVEFLVSFYNNEISEKSEIFDDQFSVERPDGSNFTLKIRSTKLEDSAMYFCASSDSHRVNTEAFFGQGTRLTVV.

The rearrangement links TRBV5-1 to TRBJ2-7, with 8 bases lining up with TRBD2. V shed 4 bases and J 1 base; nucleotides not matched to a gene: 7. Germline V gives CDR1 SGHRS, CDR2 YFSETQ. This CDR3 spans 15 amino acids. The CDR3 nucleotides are TGCGCCAGCAGCCCCGACGGGAGGGCTTCCTACGAGCAGTACGTC. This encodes CASSPDGRASYEQYV.

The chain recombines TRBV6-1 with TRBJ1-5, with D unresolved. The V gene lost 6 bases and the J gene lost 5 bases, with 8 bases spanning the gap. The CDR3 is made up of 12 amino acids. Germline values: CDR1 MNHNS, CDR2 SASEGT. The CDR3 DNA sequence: TGTGCCAGCAGCCCCCCCTATCAGCCCCAGCATTTT. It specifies CASSPPYQPQHF.

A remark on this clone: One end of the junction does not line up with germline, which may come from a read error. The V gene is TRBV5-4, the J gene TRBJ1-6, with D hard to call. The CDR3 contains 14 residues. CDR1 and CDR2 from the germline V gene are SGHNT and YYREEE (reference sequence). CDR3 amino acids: CASSLRSFNSPLHF. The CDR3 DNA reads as TGTGCCAGCAGCTTGCGGTCCTTTAATTCACCCCTCCACTTT.

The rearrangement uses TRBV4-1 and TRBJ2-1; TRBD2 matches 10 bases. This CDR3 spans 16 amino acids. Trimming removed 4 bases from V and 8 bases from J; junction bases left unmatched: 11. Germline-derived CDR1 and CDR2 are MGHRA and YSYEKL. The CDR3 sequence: CASSLRLAGLGDEQFF. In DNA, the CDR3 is TGCGCCAGCAGCCTCCGACTAGCGGGCTTGGGGGATGAGCAGTTCTTC.

Here the CDR3 DNA reads TGTGCCAGCAGTCTCCCAGGGGGCGCGGCTCCTAGCACAGATACGCAGTATTTT. Protein: CASSLPGGAAPSTDTQYF. The rearrangement joins TRBV28 to TRBJ2-3, with 8 positions matching TRBD1. The CDR3 spans 18 residues. The junction had 13 bases not matched to a gene; V was cut back by 5 bases and J by 0 bases. CDR1 is MDHEN and CDR2 is SYDVKM in the germline V gene. The whole variable domain, remainder taken from reference TRBV28 and TRBJ2-3, is DVKVTQSSRYLVKRTGEKVFLECVQDMDHENMFWYRQDPGLGLRLIYFSYDVKMKEKGDIPEGYSVSREKKERFSLILESASTNQTSMYLCASSLPGGAAPSTDTQYFGPGTRLTVL.

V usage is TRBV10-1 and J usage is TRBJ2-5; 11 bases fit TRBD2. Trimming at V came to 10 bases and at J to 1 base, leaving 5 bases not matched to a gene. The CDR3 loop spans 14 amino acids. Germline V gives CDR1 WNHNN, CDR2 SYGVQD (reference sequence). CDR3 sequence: CATLGLAVQETQYF. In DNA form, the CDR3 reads TGCGCCACCCTGGGACTAGCGGTCCAAGAGACCCAGTACTTC.

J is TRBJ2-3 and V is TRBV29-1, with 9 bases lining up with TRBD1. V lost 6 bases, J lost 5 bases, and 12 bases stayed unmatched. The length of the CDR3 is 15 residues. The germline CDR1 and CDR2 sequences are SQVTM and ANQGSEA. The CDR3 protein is CSVNGRTGVIDTQYF. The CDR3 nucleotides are TGCAGCGTAAATGGGAGGACAGGGGTTATAGATACGCAGTATTTT.

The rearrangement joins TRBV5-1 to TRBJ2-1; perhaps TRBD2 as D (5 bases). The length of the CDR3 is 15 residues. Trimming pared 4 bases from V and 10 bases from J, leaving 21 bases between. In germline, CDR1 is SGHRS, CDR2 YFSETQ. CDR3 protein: CASSPRGRPLEEQFF. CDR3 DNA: TGCGCCAGCAGCCCTCGAGGGCGACCTCTTGAGGAGCAGTTCTTC.

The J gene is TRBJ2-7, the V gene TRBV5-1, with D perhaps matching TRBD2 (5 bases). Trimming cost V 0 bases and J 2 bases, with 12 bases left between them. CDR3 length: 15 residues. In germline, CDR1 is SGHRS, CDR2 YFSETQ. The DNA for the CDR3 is TGCGCCAGCAGCTTGGGGGCGGGCCTAGCCTACGAGCAGTACTTC. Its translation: CASSLGAGLAYEQYF.

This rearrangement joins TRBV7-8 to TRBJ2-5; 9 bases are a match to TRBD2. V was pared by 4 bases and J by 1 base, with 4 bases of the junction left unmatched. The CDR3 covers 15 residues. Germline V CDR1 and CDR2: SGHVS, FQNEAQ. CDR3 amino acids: CASSSNSGGQETQYF. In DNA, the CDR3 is TGTGCCAGCAGCTCGAATAGCGGGGGCCAAGAGACCCAGTACTTC.